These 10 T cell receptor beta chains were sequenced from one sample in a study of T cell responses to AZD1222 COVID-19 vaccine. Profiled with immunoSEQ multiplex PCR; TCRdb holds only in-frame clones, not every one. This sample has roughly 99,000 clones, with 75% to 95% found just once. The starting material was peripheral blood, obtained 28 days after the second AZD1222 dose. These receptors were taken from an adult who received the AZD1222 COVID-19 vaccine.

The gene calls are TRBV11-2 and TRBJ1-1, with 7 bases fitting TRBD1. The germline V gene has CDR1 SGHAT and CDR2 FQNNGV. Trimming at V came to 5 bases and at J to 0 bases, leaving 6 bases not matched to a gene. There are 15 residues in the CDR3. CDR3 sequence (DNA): TGTGCCAGCAGCCCCCCGACAGGGATGAACACTGAAGCTTTCTTT. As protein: CASSPPTGMNTEAFF.

Written as DNA, the CDR3 is TGTGCCAGCAGTAGGGACAGACTAAATGAGCAGTTCTTC. Translating it yields CASSRDRLNEQFF. The chain links TRBV2 to TRBJ2-1, with TRBD1 matching over 7 bases. J was trimmed by 7 bases and V by 5 bases; bases with no gene match: 5. This CDR3 region has 13 residues. From germline, CDR1 is SNHLY and CDR2 FYNNEI.

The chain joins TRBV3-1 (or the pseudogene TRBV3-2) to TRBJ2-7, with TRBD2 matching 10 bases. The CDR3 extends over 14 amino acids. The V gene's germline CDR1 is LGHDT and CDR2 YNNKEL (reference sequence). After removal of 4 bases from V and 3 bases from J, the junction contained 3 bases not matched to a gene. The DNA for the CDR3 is TGTGCCAGCAGCCGTCTAGCGGGGGTCTACGAGCAGTACTTC. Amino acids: CASSRLAGVYEQYF.

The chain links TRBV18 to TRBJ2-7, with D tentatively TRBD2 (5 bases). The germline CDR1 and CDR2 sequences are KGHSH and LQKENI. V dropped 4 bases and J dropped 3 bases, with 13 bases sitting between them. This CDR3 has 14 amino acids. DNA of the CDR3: TGTGCCAGCTCACTAGGCGGGTCCCTCTACGAGCAGTACTTC. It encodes CASSLGGSLYEQYF.

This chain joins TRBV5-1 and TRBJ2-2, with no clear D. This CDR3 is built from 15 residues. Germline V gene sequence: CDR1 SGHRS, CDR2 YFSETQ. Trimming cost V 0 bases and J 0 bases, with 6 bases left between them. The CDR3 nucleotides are TGCGCCAGCAGCTTGGGAGTATCGAACACCGGGGAGCTGTTTTTT. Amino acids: CASSLGVSNTGELFF.

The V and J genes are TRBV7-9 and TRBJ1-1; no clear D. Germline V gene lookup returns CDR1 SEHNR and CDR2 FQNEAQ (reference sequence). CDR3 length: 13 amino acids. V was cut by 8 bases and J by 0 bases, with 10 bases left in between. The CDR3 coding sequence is TGTGCCAGCCCTGGGGAGATGAACACTGAAGCTTTCTTT. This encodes CASPGEMNTEAFF.

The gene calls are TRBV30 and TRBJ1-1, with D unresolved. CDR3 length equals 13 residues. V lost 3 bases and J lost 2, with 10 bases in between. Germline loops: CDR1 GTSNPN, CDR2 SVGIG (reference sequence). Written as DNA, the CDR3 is TGTGCCTGGAGAACGGGTATCAACACTGAAGCTTTCTTT. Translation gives CAWRTGINTEAFF.

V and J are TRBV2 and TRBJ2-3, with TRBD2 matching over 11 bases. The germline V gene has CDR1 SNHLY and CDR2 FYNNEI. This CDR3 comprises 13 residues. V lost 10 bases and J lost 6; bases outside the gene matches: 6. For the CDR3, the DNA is TGTGCCATCCCGACTAGCGGGGAGGATACGCAGTATTTT. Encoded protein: CAIPTSGEDTQYF.

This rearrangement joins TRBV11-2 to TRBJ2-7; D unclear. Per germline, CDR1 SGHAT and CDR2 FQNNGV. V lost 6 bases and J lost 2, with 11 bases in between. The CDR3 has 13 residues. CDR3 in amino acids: CASSLWETYEQYF. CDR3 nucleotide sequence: TGTGCCAGCAGTCTCTGGGAAACCTACGAGCAGTACTTC.

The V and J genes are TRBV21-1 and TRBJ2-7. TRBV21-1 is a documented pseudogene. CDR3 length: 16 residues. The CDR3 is CASSKGLVVRGYEQYF. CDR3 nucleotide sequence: TGTGCCAGCAGCAAAGGGCTGGTAGTGAGGGGCTACGAGCAGTACTTC.